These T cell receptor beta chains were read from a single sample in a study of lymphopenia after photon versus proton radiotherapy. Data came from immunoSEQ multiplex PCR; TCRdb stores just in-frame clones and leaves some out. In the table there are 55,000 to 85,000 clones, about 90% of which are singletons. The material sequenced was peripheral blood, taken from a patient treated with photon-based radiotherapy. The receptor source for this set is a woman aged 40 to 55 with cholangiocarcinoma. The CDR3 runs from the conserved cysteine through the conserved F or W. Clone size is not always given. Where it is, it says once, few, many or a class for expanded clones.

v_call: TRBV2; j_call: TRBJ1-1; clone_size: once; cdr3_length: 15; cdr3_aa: CASSLGGPGGTEAFF
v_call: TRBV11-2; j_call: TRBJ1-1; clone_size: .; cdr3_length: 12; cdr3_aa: CASSLERQLAFF
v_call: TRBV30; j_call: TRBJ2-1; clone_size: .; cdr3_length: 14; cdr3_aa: CAWSLVSVRNEQFF
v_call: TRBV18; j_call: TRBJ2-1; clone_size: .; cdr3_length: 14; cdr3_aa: CASSLSGGGNEQFF
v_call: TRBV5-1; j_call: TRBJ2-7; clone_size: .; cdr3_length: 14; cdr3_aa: CASSSSGGSYEQYF
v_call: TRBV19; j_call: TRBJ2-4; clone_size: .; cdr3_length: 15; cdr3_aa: CASGPGGIAKNIQYF
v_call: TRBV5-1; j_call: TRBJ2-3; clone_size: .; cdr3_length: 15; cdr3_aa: CASSWGTGYTDTQYF
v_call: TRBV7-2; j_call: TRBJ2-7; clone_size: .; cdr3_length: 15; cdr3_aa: CASSLDDTPSYEQYF
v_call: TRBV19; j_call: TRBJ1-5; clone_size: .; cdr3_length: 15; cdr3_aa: CASSISGGQGGPQHF
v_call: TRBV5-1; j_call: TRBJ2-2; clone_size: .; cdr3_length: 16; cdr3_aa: CASSLSSGGNTGELFF
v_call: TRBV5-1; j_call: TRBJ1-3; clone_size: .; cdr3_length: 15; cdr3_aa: CASSLDGDSGNTIYF
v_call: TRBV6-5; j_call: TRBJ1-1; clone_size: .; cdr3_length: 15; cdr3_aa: CASSFTGAGDTEAFF
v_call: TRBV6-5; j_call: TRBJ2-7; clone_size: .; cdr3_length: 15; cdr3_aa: CASSPGTSGTYEQYF
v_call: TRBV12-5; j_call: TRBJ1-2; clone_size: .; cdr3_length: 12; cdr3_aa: CASGLFNYGYTF
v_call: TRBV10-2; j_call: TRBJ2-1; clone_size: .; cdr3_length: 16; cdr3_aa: CASSESTAGPYNEQFF
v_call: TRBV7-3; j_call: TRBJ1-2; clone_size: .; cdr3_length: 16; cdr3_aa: CASSRPHRGWVYGYTF
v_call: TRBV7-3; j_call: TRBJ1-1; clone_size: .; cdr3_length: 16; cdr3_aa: CASSWGSREGNTEAFF
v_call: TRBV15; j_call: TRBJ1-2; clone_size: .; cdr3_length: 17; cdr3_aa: CATSRRAIGVHGEGYTF
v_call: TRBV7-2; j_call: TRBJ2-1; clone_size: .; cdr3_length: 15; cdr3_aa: CASTVVSGNYNEQFF
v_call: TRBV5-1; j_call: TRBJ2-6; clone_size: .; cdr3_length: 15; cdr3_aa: CASSKSPSGANVLTF
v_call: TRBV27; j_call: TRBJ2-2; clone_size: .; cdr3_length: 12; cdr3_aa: CASSLFTGELFF
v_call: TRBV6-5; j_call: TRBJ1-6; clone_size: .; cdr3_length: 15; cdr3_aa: CASSYGDRGNSPLHF
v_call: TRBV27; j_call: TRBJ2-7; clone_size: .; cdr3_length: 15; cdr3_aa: CASSLWGAFPYEQYF
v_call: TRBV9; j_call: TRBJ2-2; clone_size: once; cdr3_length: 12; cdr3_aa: CASSVNTGELFF
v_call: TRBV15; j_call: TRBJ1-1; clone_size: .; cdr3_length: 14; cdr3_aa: CATSRVTANTEAFF
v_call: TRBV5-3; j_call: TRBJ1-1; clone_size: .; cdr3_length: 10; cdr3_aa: CARRPAEAFF
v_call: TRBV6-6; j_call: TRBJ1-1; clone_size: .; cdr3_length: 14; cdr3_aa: CASSRTGDITEAFF
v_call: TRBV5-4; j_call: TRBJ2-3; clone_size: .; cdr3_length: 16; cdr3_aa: CASSPSGGLSTDTQYF
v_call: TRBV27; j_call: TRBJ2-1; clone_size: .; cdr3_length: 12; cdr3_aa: CASSSRTGKQFF
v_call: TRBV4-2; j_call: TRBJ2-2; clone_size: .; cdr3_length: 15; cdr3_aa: CASSQPGPNTGELFF
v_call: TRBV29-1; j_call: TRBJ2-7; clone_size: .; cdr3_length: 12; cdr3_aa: CSVSDGGNEQYF
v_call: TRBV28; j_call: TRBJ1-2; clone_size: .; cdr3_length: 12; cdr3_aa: CASWDRSGGYTF
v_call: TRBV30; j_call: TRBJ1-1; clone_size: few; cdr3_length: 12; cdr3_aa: CAWNRVAGEAFF
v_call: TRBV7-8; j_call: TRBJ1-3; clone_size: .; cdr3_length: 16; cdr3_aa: CASSLGPVSSGNTIYF
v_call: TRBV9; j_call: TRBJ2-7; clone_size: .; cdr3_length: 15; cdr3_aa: CASSPWDASSYEQYF
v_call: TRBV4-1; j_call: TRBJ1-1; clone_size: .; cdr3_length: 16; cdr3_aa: CASSQPTQGWSTEAFF
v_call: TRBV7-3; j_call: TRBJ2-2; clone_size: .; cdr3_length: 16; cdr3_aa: CASSELAGDNTGELFF
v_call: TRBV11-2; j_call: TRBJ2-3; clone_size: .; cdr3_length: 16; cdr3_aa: CASTIRGGLIGDTQYF
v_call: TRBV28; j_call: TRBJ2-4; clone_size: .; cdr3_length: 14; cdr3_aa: CASSHLATGGVQYF
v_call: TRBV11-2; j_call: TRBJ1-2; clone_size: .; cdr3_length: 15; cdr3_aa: CASSPGQGEIRGYTF
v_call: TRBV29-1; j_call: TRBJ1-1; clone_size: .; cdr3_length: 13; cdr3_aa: CSVFLQGGSEAFF
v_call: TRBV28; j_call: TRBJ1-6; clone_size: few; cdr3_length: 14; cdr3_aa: CASSRAGDIVPLHF
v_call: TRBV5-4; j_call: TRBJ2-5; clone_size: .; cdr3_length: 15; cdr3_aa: CASRPTGASQETQYF
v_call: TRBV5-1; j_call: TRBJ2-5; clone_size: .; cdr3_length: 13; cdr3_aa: CASSETGVETQYF
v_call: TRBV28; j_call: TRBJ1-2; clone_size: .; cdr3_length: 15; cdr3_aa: CASSRPSGGTYGYTF
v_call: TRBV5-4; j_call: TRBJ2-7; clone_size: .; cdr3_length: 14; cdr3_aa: CASSGSGNAYEQYF
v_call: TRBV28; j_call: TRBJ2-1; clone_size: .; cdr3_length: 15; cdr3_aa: CASSLLSGSRSEQFF
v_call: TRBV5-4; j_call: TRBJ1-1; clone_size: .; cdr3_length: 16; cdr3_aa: CASSLALGPRNTEAFF